These 20 T cell receptor beta chains share one sample of origin, sequenced in a study of blood T cell repertoires in COVID-19. Assay: immunoSEQ multiplex PCR; the TCRdb copy retains only in-frame clones and omits some. The table includes about 470,000 clones, 75% to 90% detected once. The sample consisted of PBMCs or T cells enriched from blood (not recorded which). The source of these receptors is a woman in her late teens or twenties who had recovered from COVID-19.

The chain recombines TRBV12-3 or TRBV12-4 with TRBJ1-1; D call uncertain. This CDR3 is built from 11 residues. Deletions cut 8 bases from V and 3 bases from J, with 7 bases between. The CDR3 is CASVRDTEAFF. CDR3 coding DNA: TGTGCCAGCGTACGGGACACTGAAGCTTTCTTT.

The chain has TRBV5-1 and TRBJ2-2, with 9 bases that match TRBD1. CDR1 and CDR2 from the germline V gene are SGHRS and YFSETQ. V gave up 5 bases and J gave up 1 base; unmatched junction bases: 6. The CDR3 has 16 amino acids. The CDR3 spells CASRVGTGRNTGELFF. The DNA for the CDR3 is TGCGCCAGCAGAGTTGGGACAGGGAGGAACACCGGGGAGCTGTTTTTT. The entire variable domain, with the rest obtained from reference TRBV5-1 and TRBJ2-2, is as follows: KAGVTQTPRYLIKTRGQQVTLSCSPISGHRSVSWYQQTPGQGLQFLFEYFSETQRNKGNFPGRFSGRQFSNSRSEMNVSTLELGDSALYLCASRVGTGRNTGELFFGEGSRLTVL.

This chain links TRBV5-4 with TRBJ1-6; the match to TRBD1 covers 9 bases. The CDR3 has 14 residues. The germline gives CDR1 SGHNT, CDR2 YYREEE (reference sequence). Trimming took 3 bases from V and 5 from J; bases not matched to a gene: 0. The CDR3 nucleotides are TGTGCCAGCAGCTGGGACAGGGATAATTCACCCCTCCACTTT. Its translation is CASSWDRDNSPLHF.

This clone appeared once. The chain is built from TRBV11-2 and TRBJ2-7; D might be TRBD2 (6 bases). Germline V gene sequence: CDR1 SGHAT, CDR2 FQNNGV. The V gene lost 5 bases and the J gene lost 1 base, with 15 bases spanning the gap. The CDR3 has 15 amino acids. The CDR3 sequence is CASSPHGGVSYEQYF. Here the CDR3 DNA reads TGTGCCAGCAGCCCCCATGGCGGGGTTTCCTACGAGCAGTACTTC.

The chain employs TRBV28 and TRBJ1-1; D is undetermined. Germline CDR1 MDHEN, CDR2 SYDVKM. The V and J ends lost 8 bases and 1 base respectively, with 14 bases between them. The CDR3 sequence is 14 residues long. CDR3 residues: CASPSSEGNTEAFF. The DNA for the CDR3 is TGTGCCAGCCCCTCCTCAGAGGGGAACACTGAAGCTTTCTTT. Full variable domain (missing parts from reference TRBV28 and TRBJ1-1): DVKVTQSSRYLVKRTGEKVFLECVQDMDHENMFWYRQDPGLGLRLIYFSYDVKMKEKGDIPEGYSVSREKKERFSLILESASTNQTSMYLCASPSSEGNTEAFFGQGTRLTVV.

The sample holds a few counts of this clone. The chain uses TRBV6-1 and TRBJ1-5; TRBD1 matches 11 bases. Germline trimming cut 3 bases from V and 1 base from J; bases unmatched to any gene: 5. The CDR3 loop spans 17 amino acids. From germline, CDR1 is MNHNS and CDR2 SASEGT. As DNA, the CDR3 is TGTGCCAGCAGTGAGAGGACAGGGGGCGCGAGCAATCAGCCCCAGCATTTT. It yields the protein CASSERTGGASNQPQHF.

This chain connects TRBV30 to TRBJ1-2, with 8 bases aligning to TRBD1. This CDR3 is 11 amino acids long. V was pared by 7 bases and J by 8 bases, with 6 bases of the junction left unmatched. Germline lookup yields CDR1 GTSNPN and CDR2 SVGIG (reference sequence). CDR3 sequence (DNA): TGTGCCTCCCGGACAGGGAGGGGCTACACCTTC. This translates into CASRTGRGYTF.

The chain combines TRBV30 with TRBJ2-5; 8 nucleotides match TRBD2. Germline V gene data show CDR1 as GTSNPN and CDR2 as SVGIG (reference sequence). This CDR3 spans 13 amino acids. V lost 3 bases and J lost 1; bases outside the gene matches: 1. For the CDR3, the DNA is TGTGCCTGGAGGGGGACTAGCCAAGAGACCCAGTACTTC. This translates into CAWRGTSQETQYF.

CDR3 loop: CASSLTRGREQYF. Written as DNA, the CDR3 is TGTGCCAGCAGCCTGACTAGGGGGCGCGAGCAGTACTTC. The chain is built from TRBV3-1 (or the pseudogene TRBV3-2) and TRBJ2-7, with D tentatively TRBD1 (7 bases). The CDR3 extends over 13 amino acids. V was cut by 4 bases and J by 6 bases, with 13 bases left in between. The germline gives CDR1 LGHDT, CDR2 YNNKEL (reference sequence).

The chain couples TRBV30 to TRBJ2-3; 7 bases match TRBD2. Germline V gene data show CDR1 as GTSNPN and CDR2 as SVGIG (reference sequence). This CDR3 has 14 residues. The J segment lost 6 bases and the V segment lost 4 bases, leaving 10 bases of the junction unmatched. CDR3 nucleotides: TGTGCCTGGACAAGTTCCGGGGGGTGGGATACGCAGTATTTT. The encoded protein is CAWTSSGGWDTQYF. The full variable domain, its missing parts supplied by reference TRBV30 and TRBJ2-3, is SQTIHQWPATLVQPVGSPLSLECTVEGTSNPNLYWYRQAAGRGLQLLFYSVGIGQISSEVPQNLSASRPQDRQFILSSKKLLLSDSGFYLCAWTSSGGWDTQYFGPGTRLTVL.

The chain employs TRBV4-1 and TRBJ2-3, with 7 bases fitting TRBD2. V was pared by 4 bases and J by 0 bases, with 13 bases of the junction left unmatched. The CDR3 is made up of 18 amino acids. Germline loops: CDR1 MGHRA, CDR2 YSYEKL. CDR3 loop: CASSPTHPSSGSTDTQYF. The CDR3 DNA reads TGCGCCAGCAGCCCCACCCATCCATCTAGCGGCAGCACAGATACGCAGTATTTT.

In DNA form, the CDR3 reads TGTGCCAGCAGTGAACGGAGGACAGGGGGCGTCGACGAGCAGTACTTC. Protein: CASSERRTGGVDEQYF. The chain uses TRBV6-1 and TRBJ2-7, with TRBD1 identical over 11 bases. Germline lookup yields CDR1 MNHNS and CDR2 SASEGT. CDR3 length: 16 residues. J was trimmed by 5 bases and V by 2 bases; bases with no gene match: 8.

This clone has more than one count but fewer than ten. V gene TRBV7-9 combines with J gene TRBJ1-1; D unresolved. CDR1 SEHNR and CDR2 FQNEAQ come from the germline V gene (reference sequence). Trimming took 2 bases from V and 3 from J, leaving 7 bases between them. The CDR3 has 13 amino acids. CDR3 in DNA: TGTGCCAGCAGCTTAAGTGCAGACACTGAAGCTTTCTTT. This codes for CASSLSADTEAFF.

This chain links TRBV19 with TRBJ1-2; D gene ambiguous. The V gene lost 3 bases and the J gene lost 8 bases, with 13 bases spanning the gap. The germline gives CDR1 LNHDA, CDR2 SQIVND (reference sequence). The CDR3 covers 13 residues. The CDR3 DNA is TGTGCCAGTAGTATGGCAGGTGGTGACGGCTACACCTTC. Protein sequence: CASSMAGGDGYTF.

This rearrangement joins TRBV5-1 to TRBJ1-2; a possible D gene is TRBD1 (5 bases). V was trimmed by 5 bases and J by 3 bases, leaving 14 bases between them. The V gene's germline CDR1 is SGHRS and CDR2 YFSETQ. This CDR3 is 14 amino acids long. The CDR3 is CASRLDGGDYGYTF. In DNA, the CDR3 is TGCGCCAGCAGGTTAGACGGGGGAGACTATGGCTACACCTTC.

This clone was seen a few times. The chain links TRBV19 to TRBJ1-1; no clear D gene. V lost 10 bases to trimming and J lost 4 bases, with 13 bases between them. The CDR3 is 12 residues long. Germline V gene sequence: CDR1 LNHDA, CDR2 SQIVND (reference sequence). The CDR3 DNA reads TGTGCCATAAAATCCGAGGGCACTGAAGCTTTCTTT. It codes for CAIKSEGTEAFF. The full variable domain, completed using reference TRBV19 and TRBJ1-1, is DGGITQSPKYLFRKEGQNVTLSCEQNLNHDAMYWYRQDPGQGLRLIYYSQIVNDFQKGDIAEGYSVSREKKESFPLTVTSAQKNPTAFYLCAIKSEGTEAFFGQGTRLTVV.

This clone was found a few times. The chain carries TRBV19 and TRBJ1-6; D not resolved. The CDR3 spans 13 residues. V dropped 7 bases and J dropped 3 bases, with 7 bases sitting between them. Germline CDR1 is LNHDA and CDR2 is SQIVND (reference sequence). CDR3 in amino acids: CASKEDYNSPLHF. CDR3 nucleotides: TGTGCCAGTAAGGAGGACTATAATTCACCCCTCCACTTT.

The chain combines TRBV5-5 with TRBJ1-2; 8 bases are a match to TRBD1. J was trimmed by 5 bases and V by 1 base; bases with no gene match: 7. The CDR3 is 15 amino acids. Germline CDR1 and CDR2: SGHKS and YYEKEE (reference sequence). The CDR3 DNA sequence: TGTGCCAGCAGCTTGATAGGACAGGGTGAATATGGCTACACCTTC. This codes for CASSLIGQGEYGYTF.

V is TRBV30 and J is TRBJ2-1; TRBD2 matches at 14 bases. Germline CDR1 and CDR2: GTSNPN and SVGIG (reference sequence). The CDR3 has 15 amino acids. The trim removed 3 bases at V and 4 bases at J, leaving 2 bases unmatched. The CDR3 DNA sequence: TGTGCCTGGAGCGGACTAGCGGGGGGTTACAATGAGCAGTTCTTC. This gives the protein CAWSGLAGGYNEQFF.

The chain links TRBV12-3 or TRBV12-4 to TRBJ1-1, with D hard to call. Trimming shortened V by 4 bases and J by 11 bases, and 11 bases separated the two germline ends. The CDR3 runs 11 residues. The CDR3 here is CASSWSRGAFF. CDR3 coding DNA: TGTGCCAGCAGTTGGTCCCGGGGTGCTTTCTTT.